Below are 10 T cell receptor beta chains sequenced from a single sample in a study of blood T cell repertoires in COVID-19. Some clones are missing from TCRdb's copy, which holds only in-frame ones; the method was immunoSEQ multiplex PCR. There are 130,000 to 150,000 clones in the sample; over 80% occur only once, and roughly 12% lies in the top ten. The sequenced sample was PBMCs or T cells enriched from blood (not recorded which). The receptors originated from a man in his fifties or sixties who had recovered from COVID-19.

The rearrangement links TRBV2 to TRBJ2-1; D is ambiguous. Germline CDR1 reads SNHLY; CDR2 reads FYNNEI. The CDR3 covers 13 residues. Between the trimmed V and J ends, which lost 2 bases and 7 bases, there was a span of 9 bases. The CDR3 nucleotides read TGTGCCAGCAGTGAACAGGTTGGGAATGAGCAGTTCTTC. It specifies CASSEQVGNEQFF.

The chain links TRBV9 to TRBJ2-7, with a possible D match to TRBD2 (6 bases). The CDR3 covers 15 residues. The V and J ends lost 2 bases and 2 bases respectively, with 14 bases between them. Germline V gene sequence: CDR1 SGDLS, CDR2 YYNGEE. This CDR3 is CASSVGGKGAYEQYF. The CDR3 coding sequence is TGTGCCAGCAGCGTGGGGGGAAAGGGCGCCTACGAGCAGTACTTC.

The chain links TRBV2 to TRBJ1-5; D gene ambiguous. Trimming stripped 5 bases from V and 2 bases from J, with 10 bases between. From germline, CDR1 is SNHLY and CDR2 FYNNEI. This CDR3 is built from 14 residues. CDR3 sequence reads: CASSPSGGNQPQHF. The CDR3 DNA sequence: TGTGCCAGCAGTCCATCAGGCGGCAATCAGCCCCAGCATTTT.

V and J are TRBV24-1 and TRBJ2-1, with 7 bases identical to TRBD2. The trim removed 2 bases at V and 8 bases at J, leaving 11 bases unmatched. The CDR3 runs to 16 residues. Germline V lookup: CDR1 KGHDR, CDR2 SFDVKD. CDR3 loop: CATSDSHGGSRYEQFF. Here the CDR3 DNA reads TGTGCCACCAGTGATTCACATGGCGGGAGTCGCTATGAGCAGTTCTTC.

The chain employs TRBV15 and TRBJ2-7; 9 nucleotides agree with TRBD1. CDR1 is LNHNV, CDR2 YYDKDF, per germline (reference sequence). The CDR3 loop spans 18 amino acids. V lost 0 bases and J lost 0; bases outside the gene matches: 9. As DNA, the CDR3 is TGTGCCACCAGCAGAGAAGGGACCGGGACAGGGAGCTCCTACGAGCAGTACTTC. Protein product: CATSREGTGTGSSYEQYF.

The rearrangement uses TRBV29-1 and TRBJ2-5, with TRBD2 identical over 11 bases. V trimming: 2 bases; J trimming: 5 bases; junction bases outside the gene matches: 7. Looked up from germline, CDR1 is SQVTM and CDR2 is ANQGSEA. The CDR3 consists of 15 residues. Here the CDR3 reads CSVEPIAGGRETQYF. The CDR3 bases are TGCAGCGTTGAACCAATAGCGGGGGGGCGTGAGACCCAGTACTTC. Full variable domain (missing parts from reference TRBV29-1 and TRBJ2-5): SAVISQKPSRDICQRGTSLTIQCQVDSQVTMMFWYRQQPGQSLTLIATANQGSEATYESGFVIDKFPISRPNLTFSTLTVSNMSPEDSSIYLCSVEPIAGGRETQYFGPGTRLLVL.

The gene calls are TRBV19 and TRBJ2-1; 11 bases are shared with TRBD2. The CDR3 has 15 amino acids. The V gene end was trimmed by 3 bases and the J gene end by 5 bases; junction bases not matched to a gene: 3. Looked up from germline, CDR1 is LNHDA and CDR2 is SQIVND (reference sequence). The CDR3 is CASSIGLAGHNEQFF. DNA of the CDR3: TGTGCCAGTAGTATCGGACTAGCGGGTCACAATGAGCAGTTCTTC.

The gene calls are TRBV6-5 and TRBJ2-7; unclear D gene. Germline V gene sequence: CDR1 MNHEY, CDR2 SVGAGI. Trimming took 7 bases from V and 7 from J, leaving 14 bases between them. The CDR3 has 12 amino acids. The CDR3 reads CASTQKEREQYF. Here the CDR3 DNA reads TGTGCCAGCACCCAAAAGGAGAGGGAGCAGTACTTC.

The gene calls are TRBV5-1 and TRBJ2-7, with TRBD2 matching 13 bases. The CDR3 is 15 amino acids. Germline assignment: CDR1 SGHRS and CDR2 YFSETQ. The V and J ends lost 3 bases and 7 bases, in that order; junction bases with no gene match: 7. CDR3 nucleotides: TGCGCCAGCAGCTCTCAACTAGCGGGGGGGCGGGAGCAGTACTTC. The encoded protein is CASSSQLAGGREQYF. Full variable domain (missing parts from reference TRBV5-1 and TRBJ2-7): KAGVTQTPRYLIKTRGQQVTLSCSPISGHRSVSWYQQTPGQGLQFLFEYFSETQRNKGNFPGRFSGRQFSNSRSEMNVSTLELGDSALYLCASSSQLAGGREQYFGPGTRLTVT.

V gene TRBV24-1 combines with J gene TRBJ1-2; TRBD1 aligns across 7 bases. The CDR3 sequence is 12 residues long. Germline lookup yields CDR1 KGHDR and CDR2 SFDVKD. Germline trimming cut 9 bases from V and 3 bases from J; bases unmatched to any gene: 3. This chain's CDR3 is CATSGTDYGYTF. The CDR3 DNA reads TGTGCCACCTCCGGGACAGACTATGGCTACACCTTC.